One sample yielded the 19 T cell receptor beta chains listed below, sequenced in a study of regulatory and conventional T cells in RAG deficiency. Clones were read by immunoSEQ multiplex PCR, and TCRdb kept only the in-frame ones, dropping some. The sample lists approximately 21,000 clones, almost 96% occurring once. Conventional CD4+ T cells were sorted from blood as CD25-low CD127-high cells. These same records also appear under a second study, on regulatory T cells. This second report adds: Amplification used 52 TRBV primers and 13 TRBJ primers.

The specimen was CD25- CD4+ T cells sorted from blood. The receptors were sampled from a human donor in good health.

V gene TRBV30 combines with J gene TRBJ2-3, with TRBD1 as a possible D gene (6 bases). V was clipped by 0 bases and J by 6 bases, with 7 bases between them. CDR3 length equals 12 residues. The germline gives CDR1 GTSNPN, CDR2 SVGIG (reference sequence). In DNA, the CDR3 is TGTGCCTGGAGTGTAACAGGGGATACGCAGTATTTT. Translating gives CAWSVTGDTQYF.

V gene TRBV30 combines with J gene TRBJ1-1; a possible D gene is TRBD1 (5 bases). Trimming left V 4 bases short and J 1 base short, with 10 bases between. The CDR3 sequence is 13 residues long. Germline-derived CDR1 and CDR2 are GTSNPN and SVGIG (reference sequence). CDR3 DNA: TGTGCCTGGAAAAGCAGGGCGAACACTGAAGCTTTCTTT. This encodes CAWKSRANTEAFF.

CDR3 residues: CASSLGAYGYTF. The DNA for the CDR3 is TGTGCCAGCAGCCTAGGGGCGTACGGCTACACCTTC. The gene calls are TRBV28 and TRBJ1-2; D may be TRBD1 (5 bases). The CDR3 runs 12 residues. With 6 bases removed from V and 8 bases from J, the gap between germline ends came to 13 bases. Germline CDR1 reads MDHEN; CDR2 reads SYDVKM.

This sequence joins TRBV5-6 and TRBJ2-1, with TRBD2 identical over 9 bases. Germline values: CDR1 SGHDT, CDR2 YYEEEE. This CDR3 contains 16 residues. J gave up 3 bases and V 4 bases, and 8 bases lay outside the gene matches. The CDR3 protein is CASSTIPRGGYNEQFF. CDR3 sequence (DNA): TGTGCCAGCAGCACTATACCGCGGGGGGGCTACAATGAGCAGTTCTTC.

J is TRBJ2-5 and V is TRBV2; TRBD2 aligns across 11 bases. Germline values: CDR1 SNHLY, CDR2 FYNNEI. This CDR3 has 19 residues. V gave up 7 bases and J gave up 5 bases; unmatched junction bases: 21. CDR3 sequence (DNA): TGTGCCAGCACCCCTGCTTTTGCTAGCGGGGGGAACCTCCGGGAGACCCAGTACTTC. It yields the protein CASTPAFASGGNLRETQYF.

The chain recombines TRBV6-4 with TRBJ1-2; weak D call: TRBD1 (6 bases). Germline V gene data show CDR1 as MRHNA and CDR2 as SNTAGT. The germline V and J ends were trimmed by 6 bases and 6 bases, with 11 bases remaining between them. CDR3 length equals 12 residues. CDR3 coding DNA: TGTGCCAGCAGGGGGGCGGAGGATGGCTACACCTTC. Amino acid sequence: CASRGAEDGYTF.

The chain has TRBV27 and TRBJ2-3; 7 bases agree with TRBD1. The germline V gene encodes CDR1 MNHEY and CDR2 SMNVEV (reference sequence). The CDR3 has 15 amino acids. V trimming: 2 bases; J trimming: 3 bases; junction bases outside the gene matches: 5. The CDR3 region has the DNA TGTGCCAGCAGTTTAAGAGGGGGCTGGACAGATACGCAGTATTTT. This sequence encodes CASSLRGGWTDTQYF.

The chain uses TRBV5-8 and TRBJ1-2; 8 bases map to TRBD1. V shed 3 bases and J 2 bases; nucleotides not matched to a gene: 3. The CDR3 loop spans 14 amino acids. CDR1 is SGHTS, CDR2 YDEGEE, per germline. This CDR3 reads CASSSDRANYGYTF. The CDR3 bases are TGTGCCAGCAGCTCGGACAGGGCCAACTATGGCTACACCTTC.

The V and J genes are TRBV30 and TRBJ2-5; 9 positions agree with TRBD2. CDR1 is GTSNPN and CDR2 is SVGIG in the germline V gene (reference sequence). CDR3 length: 14 residues. The ends lost 2 bases at V and 4 bases at J; junction bases unmatched: 5. CDR3 amino acids: CAWSLGGGVETQYF. The DNA for the CDR3 is TGTGCCTGGAGTCTGGGCGGGGGGGTAGAGACCCAGTACTTC.

V gene TRBV7-3 combines with J gene TRBJ2-3; TRBD1 agrees at 8 bases. CDR1 SGHTA and CDR2 FQGTGA come from the germline V gene. The CDR3 runs to 13 residues. V trimming: 4 bases; J trimming: 6 bases; junction bases outside the gene matches: 3. The CDR3 region has the DNA TGTGCCAGCAGCTCGACAGGGGAGGATACGCAGTATTTT. Protein sequence: CASSSTGEDTQYF.

The chain recombines TRBV9 with TRBJ2-1, with 10 bases that match TRBD2. Germline trimming cut 3 bases from V and 5 bases from J; bases unmatched to any gene: 8. The CDR3 length is 16 residues. Germline V gene data show CDR1 as SGDLS and CDR2 as YYNGEE. In DNA form, the CDR3 reads TGTGCCAGCAGCGCGGGTCCGAGCGGGGGGGACAATGAGCAGTTCTTC. This sequence encodes CASSAGPSGGDNEQFF.

V usage is TRBV6-5 and J usage is TRBJ2-5, with D possibly being TRBD2 (7 bases). There are 15 residues in the CDR3. Germline V gene lookup returns CDR1 MNHEY and CDR2 SVGAGI. Between the trimmed V and J ends, which lost 3 bases and 5 bases, there was a span of 16 bases. The CDR3: CASSYYRGAPETQYF. DNA of the CDR3: TGTGCCAGCAGTTATTACCGGGGGGCCCCGGAGACCCAGTACTTC.

The chain couples TRBV11-2 to TRBJ1-5, with no clear D. V was pared by 1 base and J by 3 bases, with 7 bases between. CDR1 is SGHAT, CDR2 FQNNGV, per germline. The CDR3 spans 14 residues. Here the CDR3 DNA reads TGTGCCAGCAGCTTAGCTACGCACAATCAGCCCCAGCATTTT. Its protein product is CASSLATHNQPQHF.

This clone was seen more than once but under ten times. The chain employs TRBV5-1 and TRBJ1-3, with TRBD1 matching 7 bases. With 4 bases clipped from V and 2 bases from J, the junction kept 3 bases outside the gene matches. This CDR3 comprises 14 residues. Germline CDR1 reads SGHRS; CDR2 reads YFSETQ. The CDR3 spells CASSPTGTGNTIYF. CDR3 coding DNA: TGCGCCAGCAGCCCGACAGGGACTGGAAACACCATATATTTT.

The chain links TRBV1 to TRBJ2-5; TRBD2 is the table's D call and was not checked against the DNA. The assigned J gene may be wrong: the sequence end matches TRBJ2-7 better. TRBV1 is termed a pseudogene. This CDR3 comprises 15 residues. CDR3 region: CTSSHRLAGVHEQYF. The DNA for the CDR3 is TGCACCAGCAGCCACAGACTAGCGGGGGTCCACGAGCAGTACTTC.

The chain carries TRBV7-9 and TRBJ1-1; D not certain. Trimming took off 5 bases at V and 1 base at J, with 5 bases between the two ends. Germline-derived CDR1 and CDR2 are SEHNR and FQNEAQ (reference sequence). The CDR3 has 12 residues. CDR3 nucleotide sequence: TGTGCCAGCAGCAACAGGAACACTGAAGCTTTCTTT. Amino acid sequence: CASSNRNTEAFF.

The genes are TRBV15 and TRBJ1-5, with D possibly matching TRBD1 (5 bases). Trimming cost V 0 bases and J 0 bases, with 9 bases left between them. CDR1 and CDR2 (germline): LNHNV, YYDKDF (reference sequence). The CDR3 covers 16 residues. For the CDR3, the DNA is TGTGCCACCAGCAGAGACGACAGCAATAGCAATCAGCCCCAGCATTTT. Its translation: CATSRDDSNSNQPQHF.

The chain joins TRBV9 to TRBJ1-4; TRBD1 might be the D (5 bases). In germline, CDR1 is SGDLS, CDR2 YYNGEE. V was cut by 2 bases and J by 6 bases, with 8 bases left in between. The CDR3 extends over 13 amino acids. For the CDR3, the DNA is TGTGCCAGCAGCGTTCAACAGGATGAAAAACTGTTTTTT. It is translated as CASSVQQDEKLFF. The full variable domain, in which reference TRBV9 and TRBJ1-4 provide the parts outside the CDR3, is DSGVTQTPKHLITATGQRVTLRCSPRSGDLSVYWYQQSLDQGLQFLIQYYNGEERAKGNILERFSAQQFPDLHSELNLSSLELGDSALYFCASSVQQDEKLFFGSGTQLSVL.

This chain joins TRBV19 and TRBJ2-1; 7 nucleotides match TRBD1. V lost 8 bases and J lost 0; bases outside the gene matches: 7. Per the germline V gene, CDR1 is LNHDA and CDR2 is SQIVND (reference sequence). This CDR3 has 15 amino acids. CDR3 nucleotide sequence: TGTGCCAGTCGGGACAGCCGGAGCTCCTACAATGAGCAGTTCTTC. Protein sequence: CASRDSRSSYNEQFF.